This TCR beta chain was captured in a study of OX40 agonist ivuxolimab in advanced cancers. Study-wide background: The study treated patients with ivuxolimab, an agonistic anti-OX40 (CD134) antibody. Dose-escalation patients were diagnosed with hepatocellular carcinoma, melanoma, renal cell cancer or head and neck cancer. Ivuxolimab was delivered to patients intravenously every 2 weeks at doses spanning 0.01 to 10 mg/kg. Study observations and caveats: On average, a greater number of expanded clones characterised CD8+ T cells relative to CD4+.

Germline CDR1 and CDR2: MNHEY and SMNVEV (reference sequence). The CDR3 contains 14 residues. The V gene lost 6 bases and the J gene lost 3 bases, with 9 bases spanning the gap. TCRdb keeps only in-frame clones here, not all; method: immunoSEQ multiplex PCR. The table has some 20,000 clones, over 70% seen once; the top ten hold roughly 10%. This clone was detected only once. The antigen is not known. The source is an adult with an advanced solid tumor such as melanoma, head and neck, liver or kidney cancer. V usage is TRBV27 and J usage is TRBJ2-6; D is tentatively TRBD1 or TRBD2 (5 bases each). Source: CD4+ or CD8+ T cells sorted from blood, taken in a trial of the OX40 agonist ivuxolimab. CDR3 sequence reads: CASRGAGGANVLTF. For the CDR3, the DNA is TGTGCCAGCAGAGGGGCGGGTGGGGCCAACGTCCTGACTTTC.